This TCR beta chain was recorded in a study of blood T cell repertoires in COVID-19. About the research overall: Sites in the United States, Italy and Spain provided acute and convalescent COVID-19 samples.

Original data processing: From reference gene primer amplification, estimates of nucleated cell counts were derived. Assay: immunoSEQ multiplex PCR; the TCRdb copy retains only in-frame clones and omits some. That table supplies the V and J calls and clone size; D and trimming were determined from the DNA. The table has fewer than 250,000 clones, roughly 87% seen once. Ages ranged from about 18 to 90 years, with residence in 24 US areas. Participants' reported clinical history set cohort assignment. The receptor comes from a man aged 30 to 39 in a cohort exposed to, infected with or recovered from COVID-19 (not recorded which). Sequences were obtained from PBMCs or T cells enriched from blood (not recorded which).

CDR3 sequence (DNA): TGTGCCAGCAGCCAGACAGCAGCCTACACAGATACGCAGTATTTT. Protein product: CASSQTAAYTDTQYF. The V and J genes are TRBV11-1 and TRBJ2-3; possibly TRBD1 for D (5 bases). CDR1 is SGHAT, CDR2 FQDESV, per germline (reference sequence). V was trimmed by 5 bases and J by 2 bases, leaving 14 bases between them. The CDR3 contains 15 residues.